What follows is one T cell receptor (beta chain) and its context. The data were taken from a study of blood T cell repertoires in COVID-19. Study background: Donors in the United States, Italy and Spain gave samples during acute or convalescent COVID-19. PBMCs, B-cell-depleted T cells, or T cells provided the cDNA or gDNA that made up the material.

As processed by the authors: Reference gene primer amplification in the assay estimated nucleated cell counts. Generated by immunoSEQ multiplex PCR, the TCRdb table keeps only in-frame clones and is missing some. V and J calls and clone size follow that table, whereas D and trimming were derived from the DNA. The sample consists of around 190,000 clones, about nine tenths of them appearing once. In germline, CDR1 is LGHNA, CDR2 YSLEER. Unmatched junction bases numbered 8, after V lost 3 bases and J lost 0 bases. The length of the CDR3 is 16 residues. The sample was peripheral blood. V gene TRBV4-3 combines with J gene TRBJ2-7; the match to TRBD1 covers 7 bases. The sequence derives from a man aged 18 to 30 who had recovered from COVID-19. CDR3 coding DNA: TGCGCCAGCAGCCACGGGCCCCGGGACAGCTCCTACGAGCAGTACTTC. This gives the protein CASSHGPRDSSYEQYF.